This T cell receptor (beta chain) stems from a study of blood T cell repertoires in COVID-19 (dated by TCRdb to the early 2020s). Notes on the research overall: Samples covering the acute and convalescent phases of COVID-19 were provided by collaborators in the United States, Italy and Spain. The material from the prospective study consisted of cDNA or gDNA derived from T cells, B-cell-depleted T cells, or PBMCs. Deeply sampled blood TCRbeta repertoires from subjects exposed to, actively infected with, or recovered from COVID-19 were included in the dataset. The repertoires were made available in a free public database intended to serve as a resource for research on the immune response to SARS-CoV-2. Samples were obtained from the ongoing ImmuneRACE study (first 160 participants) and from 1,254 subjects provided by 6 global collaborators. The sample metadata nearly always contained a de-identified subject ID, COVID-19 status, age in years and sex. Where available, HLA class I and class II types were taken from metadata supplied by the sample provider and were not determined by assay-based typing.

What the authors observed across the whole study: The amount of clinical and demographic metadata varied by source and participant and was provided uncurated.

Participants in the prospective study were enrolled through a virtual design, were aged roughly 18 to 100 years, and lived in 20 to 30 United States geographic areas. In the prospective study, participants were assigned to cohorts based on the clinical history participants reported in a screening survey and a study questionnaire. Each participant in the prospective study had whole blood, serum and a nasopharyngeal or oropharyngeal swab collected by mobile phlebotomists. Prospective study participants could optionally give additional blood draws and questionnaires over an approximately two-month period. Blood samples from the prospective study were shipped frozen or at room temperature prior to DNA extraction. Cut back by 3 bases and 1 base, the V and J ends lie 10 bases apart. Counted from cysteine to phenylalanine, this CDR3 has 14 amino acids. CDR3 DNA only is kept here, 42 bases in frame from base 1. CDR1 and CDR2, per the germline V gene (reference sequence), are MNHEY and SMNVEV.

About this clone: The antigen it recognizes is unknown. The sample holds no much larger clone one base away, and base qualities are not on file.

TCRbeta CDR3 regions were amplified from genomic DNA by means of the immunoSEQ Assay, a bias-controlled multiplex PCR. In the original analysis: Nucleated cell counts per sample were estimated from amplification of reference gene primers within the assay. To quantify the absolute abundance of each unique TCRbeta CDR3 rearrangement, sequence reads were collapsed and filtered. For each sample, productive Simpson clonality was calculated by taking the square root of Simpson's diversity index across productive rearrangements. The immuneACCESS repertoire file appears here via TCRdb, limited to in-frame rearrangements. These files lack a portion of the clones; in checked studies, under half of the deficit traces to unresolved V genes, and the cause of the others is not known. Clone size and V and J calls were adopted from that table, with D and trimming inferred from the DNA. The sample contains a few hundred thousand clones, more than 80% of them found a single time. The leading ten clones occupy approximately 3.4% of the sample.

This receptor was taken from a woman in her late teens or twenties in a cohort exposed to, infected with or recovered from COVID-19 (not recorded which). The sequenced material came from PBMCs or T cells enriched from blood (not recorded which). Recombination linked TRBV27 to TRBJ2-7, with the D gene call left open. The DNA sequence is as follows: TGTGCCAGCAGTTTTTTACCCGAGTCCTACGAGCAGTACTTC. This translates into CASSFLPESYEQYF.